This entry is about one TCR beta chain. This specimen comes from a study of blood T cell repertoires in COVID-19. Here immunoSEQ multiplex PCR was the method, and the copy in TCRdb shows in-frame clones only, minus some. The table shows about 370,000 clones, with around 90% occurring only once. V shed 4 bases, J shed 7 bases, and the junction held 3 bases outside the gene matches. There are 14 residues in the CDR3. CDR1 and CDR2 from the germline V gene are KGHSH and LQKENI. This chain uses TRBV18 with TRBJ1-4; 10 nucleotides match TRBD1. This clonotype was obtained from a man between 18 and 35 years old with active or convalescent COVID-19. What was sequenced was peripheral blood. CDR3 DNA sequence: TGTGCCAGCTCACGACAGGGGGCCGGTGAAAAACTGTTTTTT. This translates into CASSRQGAGEKLFF.